These T cell receptor beta chains were read from a single sample in a study of shared clonotypes between healthy human individuals. The assay was immunoSEQ multiplex PCR, and TCRdb's table has in-frame clones only and misses some. This sample has approximately 2.3 million clones, with approximately 93% found just once. The sequenced material came from naive CD4+ T cells from PBMCs. Receptor source: a man between 18 and 29 years old in good health. Some clones in this sample may be carry-over from other donors' samples. The CDR3 runs from the conserved cysteine through the conserved F or W. Each record gives: J gene, D gene, V gene, clone size, CDR3 length, CDR3 protein, CDR3 DNA. D genes are given only for firm matches. For some rows the clone size is stated as once, few or many, or as a class when expanded; others skip it.

j_call: TRBJ2-7
d_call: TRBD1
v_call: TRBV25-1
clone_size: once
cdr3_length: 15
cdr3_aa: CASSRAGTGDHEQYF
cdr3_nt: TGTGCCAGCTCCCGGGCCGGGACAGGGGACCACGAGCAGTACTTC

j_call: TRBJ2-7
d_call: TRBD1
v_call: TRBV5-4
clone_size: .
cdr3_length: 15
cdr3_aa: CASSLGQGSFYEQYF
cdr3_nt: TGTGCCAGCAGCCTGGGACAGGGAAGCTTCTACGAGCAGTACTTC

j_call: TRBJ1-4
d_call: TRBD1
v_call: TRBV27
clone_size: .
cdr3_length: 15
cdr3_aa: CASSRRQGLNEKLFF
cdr3_nt: TGTGCCAGCAGTCGTCGACAGGGTCTTAATGAAAAACTGTTTTTT

j_call: TRBJ2-2
d_call: .
v_call: TRBV7-3
clone_size: .
cdr3_length: 17
cdr3_aa: CASSLMAQKSNTGELFF
cdr3_nt: TGTGCCAGCAGCTTAATGGCCCAGAAGTCGAACACCGGGGAGCTGTTTTTT

j_call: TRBJ2-2
d_call: .
v_call: TRBV29-1
clone_size: .
cdr3_length: 14
cdr3_aa: CSVRTWGNTGELFF
cdr3_nt: TGCAGCGTCCGAACCTGGGGTAACACCGGGGAGCTGTTTTTT

j_call: TRBJ2-7
d_call: TRBD2
v_call: TRBV7-2
clone_size: .
cdr3_length: 15
cdr3_aa: CASSFRTSGSSEQYF
cdr3_nt: TGTGCCAGCAGCTTCCGGACTAGCGGGAGTTCCGAGCAGTACTTC

j_call: TRBJ2-5
d_call: TRBD2
v_call: TRBV28
clone_size: .
cdr3_length: 18
cdr3_aa: CASTLQRTSGRSQETQYF
cdr3_nt: TGTGCCAGCACCCTCCAAAGGACTAGCGGGAGGTCCCAAGAGACCCAGTACTTC

j_call: TRBJ1-4
d_call: .
v_call: TRBV18
clone_size: .
cdr3_length: 13
cdr3_aa: CASSPDINEKLFF
cdr3_nt: TGTGCCAGCTCACCGGACATTAATGAAAAACTGTTTTTT

j_call: TRBJ1-1
d_call: TRBD1
v_call: TRBV28
clone_size: .
cdr3_length: 16
cdr3_aa: CASSLFWTGMNTEAFF
cdr3_nt: TGTGCCAGCAGTTTATTCTGGACAGGGATGAACACTGAAGCTTTCTTT

j_call: TRBJ2-7
d_call: TRBD1
v_call: TRBV29-1
clone_size: .
cdr3_length: 15
cdr3_aa: CSVESLGRGQREQYF
cdr3_nt: TGCAGCGTTGAATCGCTCGGCAGGGGGCAGAGAGAGCAGTACTTC

j_call: TRBJ2-1
d_call: .
v_call: TRBV18
clone_size: .
cdr3_length: 15
cdr3_aa: CASSQTPEYYNEQFF
cdr3_nt: TGTGCCAGCTCACAGACCCCGGAATACTACAATGAGCAGTTCTTC

j_call: TRBJ1-1
d_call: .
v_call: TRBV2
clone_size: .
cdr3_length: 14
cdr3_aa: CASRTGPWNTEAFF
cdr3_nt: TGTGCCAGCCGAACGGGACCTTGGAACACTGAAGCTTTCTTT

j_call: TRBJ1-1
d_call: .
v_call: TRBV27
clone_size: few
cdr3_length: 13
cdr3_aa: CASSTHYNTEAFF
cdr3_nt: TGTGCCAGCAGTACCCACTACAACACTGAAGCTTTCTTT

j_call: TRBJ2-2
d_call: TRBD1
v_call: TRBV28
clone_size: .
cdr3_length: 16
cdr3_aa: CASSPIQGARTGELFF
cdr3_nt: TGTGCCAGCAGTCCCATACAGGGGGCGCGGACCGGGGAGCTGTTTTTT

j_call: TRBJ1-1
d_call: .
v_call: TRBV7-9
clone_size: .
cdr3_length: 16
cdr3_aa: CASSLGYGQGYTEAFF
cdr3_nt: TGTGCCAGCAGCTTAGGTTATGGGCAGGGGTACACTGAAGCTTTCTTT

j_call: TRBJ1-4
d_call: TRBD1
v_call: TRBV28
clone_size: .
cdr3_length: 16
cdr3_aa: CASGLNTRGVGEKLFF
cdr3_nt: TGTGCCAGCGGGCTTAATACCAGGGGGGTTGGTGAAAAACTGTTTTTT

j_call: TRBJ2-1
d_call: TRBD2
v_call: TRBV4-2
clone_size: .
cdr3_length: 15
cdr3_aa: CASSQGSGEGREQFF
cdr3_nt: TGTGCCAGCAGCCAGGGGTCCGGGGAGGGGAGGGAGCAGTTCTTC

j_call: TRBJ2-2
d_call: .
v_call: TRBV28
clone_size: .
cdr3_length: 15
cdr3_aa: CASTPRGAGTGELFF
cdr3_nt: TGTGCCAGCACCCCTAGGGGGGCGGGCACCGGGGAGCTGTTTTTT

j_call: TRBJ1-4
d_call: TRBD1
v_call: TRBV4-2
clone_size: .
cdr3_length: 15
cdr3_aa: CASSQEDRVREKLFF
cdr3_nt: TGTGCCAGCAGCCAAGAGGACAGGGTGAGAGAAAAACTGTTTTTT

j_call: TRBJ2-7
d_call: .
v_call: TRBV6-6
clone_size: .
cdr3_length: 15
cdr3_aa: CASSAGGQRTYEQYF
cdr3_nt: TGTGCCAGCAGTGCGGGCGGGCAGAGGACCTACGAGCAGTACTTC

j_call: TRBJ2-5
d_call: .
v_call: TRBV30
clone_size: .
cdr3_length: 14
cdr3_aa: CAWSLKGGQETQYF
cdr3_nt: TGTGCCTGGAGTCTCAAAGGGGGCCAAGAGACCCAGTACTTC

j_call: TRBJ2-3
d_call: .
v_call: TRBV7-8
clone_size: .
cdr3_length: 13
cdr3_aa: CASSLDIADTQYF
cdr3_nt: TGTGCCAGCAGCTTAGATATTGCAGATACGCAGTATTTT

j_call: TRBJ2-3
d_call: TRBD2
v_call: TRBV5-1
clone_size: once
cdr3_length: 16
cdr3_aa: CASSTGLAGSTDTQYF
cdr3_nt: TGCGCCAGCAGCACTGGACTAGCGGGAAGCACAGATACGCAGTATTTT

j_call: TRBJ2-3
d_call: .
v_call: TRBV18
clone_size: once
cdr3_length: 12
cdr3_aa: CASSPLTEAQFF
cdr3_nt: TGTGCCAGCTCACCACTGACTGAAGCCCAGTTTTTT

j_call: TRBJ2-7
d_call: .
v_call: TRBV18
clone_size: .
cdr3_length: 13
cdr3_aa: CASSPPGGGEQYF
cdr3_nt: TGTGCCAGCTCACCCCCCGGGGGCGGCGAGCAGTACTTC

j_call: TRBJ1-2
d_call: .
v_call: TRBV18
clone_size: once
cdr3_length: 16
cdr3_aa: CASSPPLTGSNYGYTF
cdr3_nt: TGTGCCAGCTCACCACCTTTAACAGGGTCTAACTATGGCTACACCTTC

j_call: TRBJ2-1
d_call: .
v_call: TRBV6-1
clone_size: .
cdr3_length: 16
cdr3_aa: CASSEMGHRDYNEQFF
cdr3_nt: TGTGCCAGCAGTGAAATGGGACATAGGGACTACAATGAGCAGTTCTTC

j_call: TRBJ2-3
d_call: TRBD2
v_call: TRBV7-9
clone_size: once
cdr3_length: 19
cdr3_aa: CASSLLGSGRAGATDTQYF
cdr3_nt: TGTGCCAGCAGCTTACTAGGTAGCGGGAGGGCCGGGGCCACAGATACGCAGTATTTT

j_call: TRBJ1-1
d_call: .
v_call: TRBV30
clone_size: .
cdr3_length: 13
cdr3_aa: CAWSGKRGTEAFF
cdr3_nt: TGTGCCTGGAGTGGAAAGCGAGGCACTGAAGCTTTCTTT

j_call: TRBJ2-7
d_call: .
v_call: TRBV7-2
clone_size: .
cdr3_length: 13
cdr3_aa: CASSSPPTYEQYF
cdr3_nt: TGTGCCAGCAGCTCCCCTCCCACTTACGAGCAGTACTTC